This entry lists 11 T cell receptor beta chains sequenced from one sample in a study of blood T cell repertoires in COVID-19. Produced via immunoSEQ multiplex PCR; TCRdb's table is partial and in-frame only. The sample has around 360,000 clones, around 87% seen once. What was sequenced was peripheral blood. Receptors originate from a woman aged 25 to 39 with COVID-19, enrolled during active disease.

The chain has TRBV6-5 and TRBJ2-1, with D tentatively TRBD1 (6 bases). CDR3 length: 14 residues. Germline CDR1 reads MNHEY; CDR2 reads SVGAGI. Trimming removed 7 bases at V and 5 bases at J, with 15 bases between. The CDR3 DNA reads TGTGCCAGCACCTTCGGACAGTACGACAATGAGCAGTTCTTC. Translated: CASTFGQYDNEQFF.

This clone was counted only a few times. This chain joins TRBV3-1 (or the pseudogene TRBV3-2) and TRBJ1-3; D is undetermined. The V end was cut by 0 bases, the J end by 6 bases, with 6 bases between. This CDR3 has 13 residues. Germline V gives CDR1 LGHDT, CDR2 YNNKEL (reference sequence). The CDR3 reads CASSQDPKNTIYF. CDR3 nucleotide sequence: TGTGCCAGCAGCCAAGACCCCAAAAACACCATATATTTT.

The chain is built from TRBV28 and TRBJ2-7, with 7 nucleotides matching TRBD1. This CDR3 spans 14 amino acids. Germline CDR1 MDHEN, CDR2 SYDVKM. Unmatched junction bases numbered 8, after V lost 6 bases and J lost 3 bases. The CDR3 sequence: CASRGTAINYEQYF. CDR3 DNA sequence: TGTGCCAGCAGGGGGACAGCTATAAACTACGAGCAGTACTTC.

The chain employs TRBV14 and TRBJ2-5, with 7 bases fitting TRBD1. V lost 4 bases and J lost 4; bases outside the gene matches: 3. The CDR3 is 13 residues long. In germline, CDR1 is SGHDN, CDR2 FVKESK. The DNA of the CDR3 is TGTGCCAGCAGCCGACAGGGAGTAGAGACCCAGTACTTC. Amino acid sequence: CASSRQGVETQYF.

This clone was seen just once. V usage is TRBV10-2 and J usage is TRBJ2-2; 7 bases line up with TRBD2. V lost 8 bases and J lost 6; bases outside the gene matches: 15. CDR1 and CDR2 (germline): WSHSY, SAAADI. This CDR3 comprises 16 residues. CDR3 in amino acids: CASDGGFSAGAGELFF. The CDR3 DNA sequence: TGCGCCAGCGACGGAGGATTTAGCGCGGGAGCCGGGGAGCTGTTTTTT.

The chain combines TRBV10-3 with TRBJ2-7; possibly TRBD1 for D (6 bases). V shed 4 bases and J shed 2 bases, with 9 bases lying between them. The germline V gene encodes CDR1 ENHRY and CDR2 SYGVKD. The CDR3 runs 13 residues. This CDR3 reads CAISGQVTYEQYF. In DNA, the CDR3 is TGTGCCATCAGTGGACAGGTTACCTACGAGCAGTACTTC.

The chain links TRBV6-5 to TRBJ2-3; 14 nucleotides match TRBD2. Germline CDR1 MNHEY, CDR2 SVGAGI. The V gene end was trimmed by 6 bases and the J gene end by 9 bases; junction bases not matched to a gene: 8. There are 15 residues in the CDR3. CDR3: CASSLTGTSGRTQYF. CDR3 in DNA: TGTGCCAGCAGCCTTACTGGGACTAGCGGGAGAACGCAGTATTTT.

The chain joins TRBV7-9 to TRBJ1-2; 9 bases agree with TRBD1. V lost 4 bases, J lost 8 bases, and 11 bases stayed unmatched. Germline V gene sequence: CDR1 SEHNR, CDR2 FQNEAQ (reference sequence). The CDR3 extends over 15 amino acids. The CDR3 sequence: CASSSGQGIIGGYTF. The CDR3 DNA sequence: TGTGCCAGCAGCTCGGGACAGGGAATAATCGGGGGCTACACCTTC.

The V and J genes are TRBV29-1 and TRBJ2-2; a possible D gene is TRBD1 (5 bases). V shed 3 bases and J shed 6 bases, with 14 bases lying between them. The germline CDR1 and CDR2 sequences are SQVTM and ANQGSEA. CDR3 length: 14 amino acids. The CDR3 reads CSVDQGRSAGELFF. The CDR3 coding sequence is TGCAGCGTTGACCAGGGTAGGTCGGCCGGGGAGCTGTTTTTT.

The CDR3 sequence is CASSMNPRTGELFF. The CDR3 nucleotides are TGTGCCAGTAGTATGAACCCGAGGACCGGGGAGCTGTTTTTT. This rearrangement joins TRBV19 to TRBJ2-2; D gene unclear. CDR1 and CDR2 from the germline V gene are LNHDA and SQIVND (reference sequence). The CDR3 loop spans 14 amino acids. Trimming took 3 bases from V and 5 from J, leaving 10 bases between them.

The V call is TRBV5-6, the J call TRBJ1-1; D is ambiguous. Germline V gene sequence: CDR1 SGHDT, CDR2 YYEEEE. V dropped 0 bases and J dropped 1 base, with 7 bases sitting between them. CDR3 length: 14 residues. The CDR3 loop reads CASSLDITNTEAFF. The CDR3 DNA reads as TGTGCCAGCAGCTTGGACATAACGAACACTGAAGCTTTCTTT.